This T cell receptor (beta chain) was identified during a study of regulatory T cells in long-lasting Graves disease. Study as a whole: Antithyroid drug intake by newly diagnosed Graves' patients had lasted under 3 months. Overall study results and limits: Newly diagnosed disease favored TRBV20-1 and TRBJ2-1 over persistent disease.

CDR3 size: 13 residues. Germline V lookup: CDR1 SGHRS, CDR2 YFSETQ. This clonotype was counted between two and nine times. Its target is unknown. A junction boundary mismatches the germline segment, possibly from a read error. The TCR beta library used iRepertoire HTBI primers with Arm-PCR amplification of CDR3. TCRdb independently ran MiXCR on the multiplex PCR reads; one entry per CDR3 protein. The sample consists of a few hundred thousand distinct CDR3 sequences, approximately 15% of them appearing once. The time point is: newly diagnosed GD, antithyroid drugs for less than 3 months. PBMC RNA served as the TCR library source. These same data were also listed under a study on T cells in Graves' hyperthyroidism and ophthalmopathy. That source reports: Graves' hyperthyroidism qualified as stable when ophthalmopathy did not progress within 18 months.

The J gene is TRBJ2-3, the V gene TRBV5-1, with D uncertain. The sequence was collected from a woman in her 50s with Graves disease. This specimen consisted of peripheral blood mononuclear cells (PBMCs), obtained at new diagnosis, from a patient treated with antithyroid drugs. CDR3 loop: CASSLPDGDAQYF. The CDR3 bases are TGCGCCAGCAGCTTGCCCGACGGAGATGCGCAGTATTTT.